The sequence of this TCR beta chain was determined in a study of control samples from healthy donors and cancer patients. Assay used: immunoSEQ multiplex PCR; TCRdb lists only in-frame clones, some missing. This table holds tens of thousands of clones, 89% found once. The CDR3 is 17 residues long. Germline CDR1 SGHTS, CDR2 YDEGEE. Trimming took 3 bases from V and 0 from J, leaving 16 bases between them. Sequences were obtained from blood. This TCR derives from a man over 45 in good health. V usage is TRBV5-8 and J usage is TRBJ2-1, with D perhaps TRBD1 or TRBD2 (7 bases each). The CDR3 region has the DNA TGTGCCAGCAGCTATAACAGGGGACTAAGCTCCTACAATGAGCAGTTCTTC. Its protein is CASSYNRGLSSYNEQFF.